The 11 T cell receptor beta chains below come from one sample, sequenced in a study of shared clonotypes between healthy human individuals. TCRdb's table, derived via immunoSEQ multiplex PCR, lists solely in-frame clones and lacks some. The repertoire holds roughly 1,000,000 clones, around 78% seen once, with 0.6% to 0.75% in the top ten. Sequencing was carried out using memory CD4+ T cells from PBMCs. Subset given: CD45RA-negative fraction. These receptors all come from a man in his late teens or twenties in good health. Some clones in this sample may be carry-over from other donors' samples.

This clone occurred many times. The chain is built from TRBV19 and TRBJ2-2; tentative D call: TRBD1 (6 bases). CDR1 and CDR2 (germline): LNHDA, SQIVND (reference sequence). The V gene lost 5 bases and the J gene lost 1 base, with 11 bases spanning the gap. The CDR3 contains 15 residues. The CDR3 sequence: CASSPGHRNTGELFF. The CDR3 DNA sequence: TGTGCCAGTAGTCCGGGACATAGGAACACCGGGGAGCTGTTTTTT.

This chain links TRBV5-4 with TRBJ2-7, with D perhaps matching TRBD2 (6 bases). This CDR3 has 14 residues. Germline assignment: CDR1 SGHNT and CDR2 YYREEE (reference sequence). The V end was cut by 2 bases, the J end by 4 bases, with 13 bases between. In nucleotides, the CDR3 is TGTGCCAGCAGCTTTAGCGGACCCACGTACGAGCAGTACTTC. As protein: CASSFSGPTYEQYF.

The J gene is TRBJ2-6, the V gene TRBV5-1; D is unresolved. This CDR3 has 15 residues. In germline, CDR1 is SGHRS, CDR2 YFSETQ. V shed 1 base and J shed 4 bases, with 9 bases lying between them. The CDR3 loop is CASSLFASGANVLTF. In DNA, the CDR3 is TGCGCCAGCAGCTTGTTCGCCTCCGGGGCCAACGTCCTGACTTTC.

This clone was picked up one time. A read error may be the cause here, since a much bigger clone is one base away. The chain carries TRBV27 and TRBJ1-1; 10 bases map to TRBD1. Germline V gene data show CDR1 as MNHEY and CDR2 as SMNVEV (reference sequence). There are 15 residues in the CDR3. With V trimmed by 3 bases and J by 6 bases, 7 bases remained unmatched. The CDR3 loop is CASSFQTGGGAEAFF. CDR3 coding DNA: TGTGCCAGCAGTTTCCAGACAGGGGGCGGGGCTGAAGCTTTCTTT.

Points on this clone: This same CDR3 is encoded by further DNA sequences in the sample. The chain links TRBV6-1 to TRBJ2-3; D may be TRBD1 or TRBD2 (5 bases each). The germline V and J ends were trimmed by 6 bases and 0 bases, with 13 bases remaining between them. CDR1 MNHNS and CDR2 SASEGT come from the germline V gene. CDR3 length equals 15 residues. As DNA, the CDR3 is TGTGCCAGCAGGGCTCGGGGCCGTAGCACAGATACGCAGTATTTT. Amino acids: CASRARGRSTDTQYF.

This clone was seen more than once but under ten times. This same CDR3 is encoded by further DNA sequences in the sample. This sequence joins TRBV5-1 and TRBJ1-1; D unclear. Between the trimmed V and J ends, which lost 2 bases and 0 bases, there was a span of 5 bases. The CDR3 is made up of 13 amino acids. Germline CDR1 is SGHRS and CDR2 is YFSETQ. The CDR3 spells CASSFSMNTEAFF. CDR3 sequence (DNA): TGCGCCAGCAGCTTCTCCATGAACACTGAAGCTTTCTTT. The full variable domain, its missing parts supplied by reference TRBV5-1 and TRBJ1-1, is KAGVTQTPRYLIKTRGQQVTLSCSPISGHRSVSWYQQTPGQGLQFLFEYFSETQRNKGNFPGRFSGRQFSNSRSEMNVSTLELGDSALYLCASSFSMNTEAFFGQGTRLTVV.

V is TRBV7-9 and J is TRBJ1-1; D might be TRBD1 (6 bases). The germline CDR1 and CDR2 sequences are SEHNR and FQNEAQ (reference sequence). This CDR3 region has 15 residues. V was pared by 6 bases and J by 5 bases, with 19 bases between. Here the CDR3 reads CASRVQGSLGTEAFF. The CDR3 DNA sequence: TGTGCCAGCAGAGTACAGGGAAGTTTGGGAACTGAAGCTTTCTTT.

This rearrangement joins TRBV7-2 to TRBJ2-7; D is undetermined. Trimming left V 0 bases short and J 5 bases short, with 5 bases between. Per germline, CDR1 SGHTA and CDR2 FQGNSA. The CDR3 length is 12 residues. The chain's CDR3 is CASSLALNEQYF. The CDR3 bases are TGTGCCAGCAGCTTAGCTCTGAACGAGCAGTACTTC.

In DNA, the CDR3 is TGTGCCAGCAGAGTGACAGGGGGCAGGGGCAATCAGCCCCAGCATTTT. Its translation: CASRVTGGRGNQPQHF. This chain joins TRBV27 and TRBJ1-5, with 10 bases lining up with TRBD1. With 6 bases clipped from V and 2 bases from J, the junction kept 7 bases outside the gene matches. This CDR3 comprises 16 residues. CDR1 and CDR2 (germline): MNHEY, SMNVEV (reference sequence).

This clone was observed a few times. The V call is TRBV11-2, the J call TRBJ2-5; D gene ambiguous. The germline gives CDR1 SGHAT, CDR2 FQNNGV. The V gene lost 5 bases and the J gene lost 7 bases, with 14 bases spanning the gap. The CDR3 runs 13 residues. This CDR3 is CASSPLGLRTQYF. The CDR3 coding sequence is TGTGCCAGCAGCCCGCTTGGGCTCAGGACCCAGTACTTC.

This chain joins TRBV18 and TRBJ1-4; D is possibly TRBD1 (6 bases). The CDR3 is made up of 16 amino acids. The ends were cut back, 2 bases at V and 5 bases at J, with 15 bases in the middle. Germline CDR1 and CDR2: KGHSH and LQKENI. The chain's CDR3 is CASSPYVGQLNEKLFF. The CDR3 nucleotides read TGTGCCAGCTCACCATACGTTGGACAGCTCAATGAAAAACTGTTTTTT. Complete variable domain (other parts from reference TRBV18 and TRBJ1-4): NAGVMQNPRHLVRRRGQEARLRCSPMKGHSHVYWYRQLPEEGLKFMVYLQKENIIDESGMPKERFSAEFPKEGPSILRIQQVVRGDSAAYFCASSPYVGQLNEKLFFGSGTQLSVL.